The present TCR beta chain was sequenced within a study of CD8 T cells in ankylosing spondylitis. Study findings and constraints: Certain motif variants had earlier been reported in reactive arthritis synovial fluid and blood.

Quantitative 5'-RACE with molecular barcodes produced the TCR beta libraries. TCRdb analysed the 5' RACE reads with MiXCR anew, one entry per CDR3 protein. This table holds fewer than 250,000 distinct CDR3 sequences, roughly a tenth found once. As for this clonotype: Its target is not known.

The V gene's germline CDR1 is DFQATT and CDR2 SNEGSKA (reference sequence). The CDR3 length is 17 residues. The ends lost 6 bases at V and 7 bases at J; junction bases unmatched: 12. This chain connects TRBV20-1 to TRBJ2-1, with 16 bases identical to TRBD2. Sequencing was done on a sample of blood, either unsorted or a sorted T cell fraction (not recorded which). The sequence derives from a male donor with ankylosing spondylitis or in good health (not recorded which). As DNA, the CDR3 is TGCAGTGCAGCAGGACAGCCGGGACTAGCGGGGGGGAATGAGCAGTTCTTC. Its protein is CSAAGQPGLAGGNEQFF.